A single sample is the source of the 32 T cell receptor beta chains below, sequenced in a study of T cells after yellow fever vaccination. TCRdb ran MiXCR on the 5' RACE reads and lists one entry per CDR3 protein. Among 400,000 to 450,000 distinct CDR3 sequences listed, over 15% were seen once. This specimen was PBMCs, taken before the yellow fever booster vaccination. These TCRs come from a man aged 18 to 30 who received the YFV17D yellow fever vaccine.

This clonotype was recorded many times. This rearrangement joins TRBV7-9 to TRBJ2-1; no clear D gene. Looked up from germline, CDR1 is SEHNR and CDR2 is FQNEAQ (reference sequence). V lost 1 base, J lost 5 bases, and 3 bases lay in between. The CDR3 has 12 residues. CDR3 nucleotide sequence: TGTGCCAGCAGCTTAGATCACAATGAGCAGTTCTTC. Translation: CASSLDHNEQFF.

The sample holds a few counts of this clonotype. The V and J genes are TRBV4-3 and TRBJ2-1, with TRBD2 as a possible D gene (5 bases). CDR3 length: 16 residues. Germline V gene data show CDR1 as LGHNA and CDR2 as YSLEER. V was shortened by 0 bases and J by 2 bases, with 11 bases between the two germline ends. CDR3 bases: TGCGCCAGCAGCCAAGATCATTCGGGGACCTACAATGAGCAGTTCTTC. Translation: CASSQDHSGTYNEQFF.

This clonotype was recorded many times. The chain has TRBV5-6 and TRBJ2-5, with D perhaps matching TRBD1 or TRBD2 (6 bases each). CDR1 and CDR2 from the germline V gene are SGHDT and YYEEEE. The CDR3 is 14 amino acids. Trimming pared 4 bases from V and 4 bases from J, leaving 14 bases between. CDR3 sequence: CASSPQGGGETQYF. The CDR3 coding sequence is TGTGCCAGCAGCCCACAGGGAGGTGGAGAGACCCAGTACTTC.

The chain uses TRBV11-2 and TRBJ1-2; tentative D call: TRBD1 (5 bases). The length of the CDR3 is 13 residues. V was pared by 6 bases and J by 2 bases, with 10 bases between. The germline V gene encodes CDR1 SGHAT and CDR2 FQNNGV. The CDR3 loop is CASRGPGNYGYTF. In DNA form, the CDR3 reads TGTGCCAGCAGGGGGCCCGGAAACTATGGCTACACCTTC.

The chain employs TRBV20-1 and TRBJ2-5; D might be TRBD2 (6 bases). The CDR3 consists of 12 residues. The V gene lost 3 bases and the J gene lost 8 bases, with 13 bases spanning the gap. From germline, CDR1 is DFQATT and CDR2 SNEGSKA (reference sequence). The CDR3 spells CSARGTPATQYF. The CDR3 DNA follows: TGCAGTGCTAGGGGGACTCCCGCCACCCAGTACTTC.

This clonotype was seen once. The V gene is TRBV10-3, the J gene TRBJ1-5; the D is unclear. Germline V gives CDR1 ENHRY, CDR2 SYGVKD. CDR3 length equals 13 residues. Deletions cut 3 bases from V and 7 bases from J, with 10 bases between. For the CDR3, the DNA is TGTGCCATCAGTGAAGGTGGGCCCCAGCCCCAGCATTTT. This sequence encodes CAISEGGPQPQHF.

V gene TRBV20-1 combines with J gene TRBJ1-1; weak D call: TRBD1 (5 bases). Between the trimmed V and J ends, which lost 6 bases and 12 bases, there was a span of 26 bases. Germline loops: CDR1 DFQATT, CDR2 SNEGSKA (reference sequence). The CDR3 is 14 residues long. The CDR3 spells CSARREGPQGVPFF. As DNA, the CDR3 is TGCAGTGCCAGACGGGAGGGTCCCCAAGGGGTCCCTTTCTTT.

The chain carries TRBV4-3 and TRBJ2-1; 11 positions agree with TRBD1. V was clipped by 1 base and J by 6 bases; unmatched bases: 2. CDR3 length equals 15 residues. CDR1 is LGHNA, CDR2 YSLEER, per germline. The CDR3 DNA follows: TGCGCCAGCAGCCAAGGGGACAGGGGGGGCAATGAGCAGTTCTTC. It yields the protein CASSQGDRGGNEQFF.

This clonotype was seen a few times. J is TRBJ2-7 and V is TRBV5-1; TRBD2 agrees at 11 bases. The junction had 2 bases not matched to a gene; V was cut back by 2 bases and J by 1 base. This CDR3 contains 15 residues. Germline loops: CDR1 SGHRS, CDR2 YFSETQ. CDR3 sequence: CASSFSGGASYEQYF. CDR3 in DNA: TGCGCCAGCAGCTTTAGCGGGGGGGCTTCCTACGAGCAGTACTTC.

This rearrangement joins TRBV7-2 to TRBJ2-1; 10 positions match TRBD1. After removal of 7 bases from V and 4 bases from J, the junction contained 10 bases not matched to a gene. Germline CDR1 SGHTA, CDR2 FQGNSA. The CDR3 contains 16 residues. The CDR3 sequence is CASNNFPGQGYNEQFF. For the CDR3, the DNA is TGTGCCAGCAACAATTTTCCGGGACAGGGGTACAATGAGCAGTTCTTC.

This clonotype was counted many times. The rearrangement joins TRBV7-9 to TRBJ2-1; D perhaps matches TRBD2 (5 bases). There are 12 residues in the CDR3. Looked up from germline, CDR1 is SEHNR and CDR2 is FQNEAQ (reference sequence). Trimming took 0 bases from V and 10 from J, leaving 7 bases between them. The CDR3 sequence is CASSLAGGEQFF. As DNA, the CDR3 is TGTGCCAGCAGCTTAGCAGGAGGCGAGCAGTTCTTC.

This chain links TRBV7-6 with TRBJ1-1; D gene uncertain. The CDR3 consists of 14 residues. Germline CDR1 SGHVS, CDR2 FNYEAQ. V was shortened by 5 bases and J by 4 bases, with 14 bases between the two germline ends. In DNA, the CDR3 is TGTGCCAGCAGCCCGTCGGAGGGTTCCACTGAAGCTTTCTTT. It yields the protein CASSPSEGSTEAFF.

The gene calls are TRBV18 and TRBJ2-1; tentative D call: TRBD1 (5 bases). V gave up 2 bases and J gave up 6 bases, with 8 bases separating them. The germline CDR1 and CDR2 sequences are KGHSH and LQKENI. This CDR3 comprises 13 residues. In nucleotides, the CDR3 is TGTGCCAGCTCACCAGCAGACAGCAATGAGCAGTTCTTC. Translated, it gives CASSPADSNEQFF.

The V call is TRBV5-6, the J call TRBJ1-2, with a weak D call TRBD1 (5 bases). CDR3 length equals 13 residues. V dropped 1 base and J dropped 8 bases, with 12 bases sitting between them. CDR1 and CDR2 from the germline V gene are SGHDT and YYEEEE. CDR3 DNA sequence: TGTGCCAGCAGCTTGAAACCGGGGGACGGCTACACCTTC. Translating gives CASSLKPGDGYTF.

This clonotype was seen repeatedly, ten times or more. This rearrangement joins TRBV27 to TRBJ2-7; perhaps TRBD2 as D (5 bases). Trimming pared 3 bases from V and 2 bases from J, leaving 11 bases between. Germline CDR1 reads MNHEY; CDR2 reads SMNVEV (reference sequence). CDR3 length equals 14 residues. For the CDR3, the DNA is TGTGCCAGCAGTTTCAGAGGGCAAGCCTACGAGCAGTACTTC. It translates to CASSFRGQAYEQYF.

The chain joins TRBV20-1 to TRBJ2-3, with TRBD2 matching 7 bases. The germline CDR1 and CDR2 sequences are DFQATT and SNEGSKA (reference sequence). CDR3 length: 16 amino acids. Trimming at V came to 1 base and at J to 2 bases, leaving 9 bases not matched to a gene. DNA for the CDR3: TGCAGTGCTAGAGGGGGAAGCGGGGCCCACACAGATACGCAGTATTTT. The encoded protein is CSARGGSGAHTDTQYF.

The V gene is TRBV6-2 or TRBV6-3, the J gene TRBJ1-1; D may be TRBD1 (6 bases). Deletions cut 3 bases from V and 6 bases from J, with 14 bases between. The CDR3 spans 14 residues. CDR1 and CDR2 from the germline V gene are MNHEY and SVGEGT. This CDR3 is CASSYDGGPAEAFF. CDR3 nucleotide sequence: TGTGCCAGCAGTTATGACGGGGGGCCGGCTGAAGCTTTCTTT.

In its sample, this clonotype was seen many times. The chain has TRBV12-3 or TRBV12-4 and TRBJ2-5; 12 nucleotides agree with TRBD2. The CDR3 loop spans 15 amino acids. The trim removed 5 bases at V and 4 bases at J, leaving 5 bases unmatched. The CDR3 region is CASSPTLAGGETQYF. CDR3 in DNA: TGTGCCAGCAGTCCTACACTAGCGGGGGGAGAGACCCAGTACTTC.

The V call is TRBV20-1, the J call TRBJ2-7; a possible D gene is TRBD2 (5 bases). Germline-derived CDR1 and CDR2 are DFQATT and SNEGSKA (reference sequence). The V and J ends lost 3 bases and 2 bases respectively, with 14 bases between them. There are 14 residues in the CDR3. The CDR3 loop reads CSARWAEDAYEQYV. The CDR3 DNA reads as TGCAGTGCTAGGTGGGCGGAGGACGCCTACGAGCAGTACGTC.

The chain links TRBV3-1 to TRBJ1-4, with a possible D match to TRBD1 (5 bases). CDR1 is LGHDT and CDR2 is YNNKEL in the germline V gene (reference sequence). V was trimmed by 0 bases and J by 8 bases, leaving 13 bases between them. The CDR3 loop spans 15 amino acids. CDR3 region: CASSQEPPWGEKLFF. CDR3 DNA sequence: TGTGCCAGCAGCCAAGAACCCCCATGGGGGGAAAAACTGTTTTTT.

DNA for the CDR3: TGTGCCACCAGCAGGGATAAACAGGGGGGAAGCACAGATACGCAGTATTTT. Protein product: CATSRDKQGGSTDTQYF. The V and J genes are TRBV15 and TRBJ2-3, with 8 nucleotides matching TRBD1. CDR1 is LNHNV and CDR2 is YYDKDF in the germline V gene (reference sequence). The CDR3 sequence is 17 residues long. Trimming removed 3 bases from V and 0 bases from J; junction bases left unmatched: 8.

CDR3 loop: CASSRDGEAFF. For the CDR3, the DNA is TGTGCCAGCAGCCGTGACGGTGAAGCTTTCTTT. J is TRBJ1-1 and V is TRBV5-4; D gene ambiguous. The germline V gene has CDR1 SGHNT and CDR2 YYREEE (reference sequence). V shed 4 bases and J shed 7 bases, with 8 bases lying between them. The CDR3 runs 11 residues.

The rearrangement uses TRBV28 and TRBJ2-3; 9 bases fit TRBD2. V was clipped by 6 bases and J by 4 bases; unmatched bases: 11. Germline V lookup: CDR1 MDHEN, CDR2 SYDVKM. The CDR3 sequence is 16 residues long. The CDR3 here is CASSSSASGDSDTQYF. For the CDR3, the DNA is TGTGCCAGCAGCTCCTCGGCTAGCGGGGATTCAGATACGCAGTATTTT.

This chain uses TRBV6-5 with TRBJ2-5; D remains unclear. The CDR3 covers 14 residues. Germline-derived CDR1 and CDR2 are MNHEY and SVGAGI. V was shortened by 6 bases and J by 7 bases, with 18 bases between the two germline ends. The CDR3 region has the DNA TGTGCCAGCAGCCTAGGGTCTGGAACCGCGACCCAGTACTTC. Protein sequence: CASSLGSGTATQYF.

This clonotype was counted only a few times. The rearrangement joins TRBV4-1 to TRBJ2-3; D not certain. There are 14 residues in the CDR3. Germline assignment: CDR1 MGHRA and CDR2 YSYEKL. V lost 1 base and J lost 3, with 8 bases in between. The CDR3: CASSQVLATDTQYF. CDR3 coding DNA: TGCGCCAGCAGCCAAGTGCTGGCGACAGATACGCAGTATTTT.

The genes are TRBV20-1 and TRBJ2-3; D possibly uses TRBD1 or TRBD2 (5 bases each). CDR3 size: 13 residues. Trimming pared 6 bases from V and 5 bases from J, leaving 15 bases between. The germline V gene encodes CDR1 DFQATT and CDR2 SNEGSKA (reference sequence). CDR3 nucleotides: TGCAGTGCCTCTGGGGGTCCCGTAGATACGCAGTATTTT. Encoded protein: CSASGGPVDTQYF.

The chain combines TRBV10-3 with TRBJ2-6, with D maybe TRBD2 (6 bases). In germline, CDR1 is ENHRY, CDR2 SYGVKD. This CDR3 has 18 amino acids. Trimming stripped 3 bases from V and 3 bases from J, with 18 bases between. CDR3 amino acids: CAISEFPARRDGANVLTF. The CDR3 nucleotides read TGTGCCATCAGTGAATTCCCAGCCCGGAGGGATGGGGCCAACGTCCTGACTTTC.

This clonotype was observed a few times. The V and J genes are TRBV5-1 and TRBJ2-6; no reliable D call. V lost 7 bases to trimming and J lost 2 bases, with 7 bases between them. This CDR3 region has 13 residues. Per the germline V gene, CDR1 is SGHRS and CDR2 is YFSETQ. CDR3 sequence (DNA): TGCGCCAGCCGAAGGACTGGGGCCAACGTCCTGACTTTC. This encodes CASRRTGANVLTF.

This clonotype appeared a few times. J is TRBJ2-3 and V is TRBV7-2, with 15 bases fitting TRBD2. Germline V CDR1 and CDR2: SGHTA, FQGNSA. J was trimmed by 11 bases and V by 5 bases; bases with no gene match: 8. The CDR3 is made up of 15 amino acids. This CDR3 is CASSRGLAGGRGQYF. Here the CDR3 DNA reads TGTGCCAGCAGCAGAGGACTAGCGGGGGGGCGAGGGCAGTATTTT.

In this sample, this clonotype turned up many times. This rearrangement joins TRBV12-3 or TRBV12-4 to TRBJ2-4, with D uncertain. V shed 0 bases and J shed 1 base, with 4 bases lying between them. The CDR3 spans 14 residues. The CDR3 sequence: CASSLAGAKNIQYF. DNA for the CDR3: TGTGCCAGCAGTTTAGCAGGGGCCAAAAACATTCAGTACTTC.

This rearrangement joins TRBV12-3 or TRBV12-4 to TRBJ1-2, with D perhaps matching TRBD1 (5 bases). CDR3 size: 13 residues. V was shortened by 5 bases and J by 3 bases, with 10 bases between the two germline ends. CDR3 sequence: CASSDGTYYGYTF. The DNA for the CDR3 is TGTGCCAGCAGTGACGGGACTTACTATGGCTACACCTTC.

This clonotype was seen a handful of times. In DNA, the CDR3 is TGTGCCACCACCCAGGGCATGACCGGGGAGCTGTTTTTT. As protein: CATTQGMTGELFF. This chain uses TRBV7-7 with TRBJ2-2; a weak D match, TRBD1 (5 bases). Between the trimmed V and J ends, which lost 10 bases and 5 bases, there was a span of 14 bases. The CDR3 runs 13 residues. The germline V gene encodes CDR1 SSHAT and CDR2 FNYEAQ (reference sequence).